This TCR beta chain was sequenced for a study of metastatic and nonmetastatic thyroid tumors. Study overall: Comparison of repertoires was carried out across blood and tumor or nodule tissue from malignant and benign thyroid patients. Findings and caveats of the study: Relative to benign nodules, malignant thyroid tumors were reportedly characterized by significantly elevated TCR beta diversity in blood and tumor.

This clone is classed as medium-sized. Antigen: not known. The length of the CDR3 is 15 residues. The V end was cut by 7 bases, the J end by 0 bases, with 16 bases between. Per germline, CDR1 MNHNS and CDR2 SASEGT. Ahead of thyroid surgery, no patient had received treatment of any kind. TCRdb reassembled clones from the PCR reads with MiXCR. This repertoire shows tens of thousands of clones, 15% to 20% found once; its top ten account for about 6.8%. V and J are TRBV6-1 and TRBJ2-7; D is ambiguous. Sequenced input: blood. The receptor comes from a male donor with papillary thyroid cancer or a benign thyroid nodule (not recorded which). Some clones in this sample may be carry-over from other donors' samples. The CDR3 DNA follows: TGTGCCAGCATTCCATCGCCAGCCTCCTCCTACGAGCAGTACTTC. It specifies CASIPSPASSYEQYF.